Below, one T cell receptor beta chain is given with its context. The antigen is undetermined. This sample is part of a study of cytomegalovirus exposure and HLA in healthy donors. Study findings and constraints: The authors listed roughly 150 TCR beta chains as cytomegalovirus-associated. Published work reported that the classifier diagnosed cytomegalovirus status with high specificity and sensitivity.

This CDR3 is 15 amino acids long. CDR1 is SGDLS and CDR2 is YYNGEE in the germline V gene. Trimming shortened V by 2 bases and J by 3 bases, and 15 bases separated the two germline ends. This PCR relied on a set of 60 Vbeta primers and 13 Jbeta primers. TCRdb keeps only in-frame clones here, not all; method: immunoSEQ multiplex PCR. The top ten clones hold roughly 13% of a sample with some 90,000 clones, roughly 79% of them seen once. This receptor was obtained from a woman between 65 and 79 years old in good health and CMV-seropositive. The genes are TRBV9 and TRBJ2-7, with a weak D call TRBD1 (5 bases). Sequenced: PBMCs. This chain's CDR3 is CASSVIDSHLYEQYF. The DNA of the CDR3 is TGTGCCAGCAGCGTCATTGACAGTCACCTCTACGAGCAGTACTTC.